The 11 T cell receptor beta chains reported below all come from one sample, sequenced in a study of preoperative IRX-2 immunotherapy in early breast cancer. The treatment here: preoperative locoregional IRX-2 cytokine immunotherapy. Libraries were prepared by immunoSEQ multiplex PCR; TCRdb keeps only in-frame clonotypes and omits some of them. Seen here are tens of thousands of clones, over 85% observed once, and the top ten hold roughly 1.6%. The sequencing used tumor tissue, collected after IRX-2 immunotherapy. Receptors originate from a human donor with breast cancer.

This rearrangement joins TRBV7-5 to TRBJ2-3; the table's D call, TRBD2, has no DNA check behind it. TRBV7-5 represents a pseudogene. CDR3 length: 16 residues. CDR3 loop: CASSQFPGGPQGTQYF. The CDR3, as DNA: TGTGCCAGCAGCCAATTCCCGGGGGGACCACAGGGCACGCAGTATTTT.

This chain joins TRBV6-8 and TRBJ1-2; 7 bases line up with TRBD1. Trimming at V came to 5 bases and at J to 4 bases, leaving 7 bases not matched to a gene. Germline loops: CDR1 MNHGY, CDR2 SAAAGT. The CDR3 is 14 residues long. The CDR3 DNA is TGTGCCAGCAGTCGGAGACAGGGATCCTATGGCTACACCTTC. As protein: CASSRRQGSYGYTF.

The chain combines TRBV30 with TRBJ1-5; tentative D call: TRBD1 (5 bases). The germline V gene has CDR1 GTSNPN and CDR2 SVGIG (reference sequence). V was trimmed by 2 bases and J by 6 bases, leaving 8 bases between them. The CDR3 totals 12 residues. The CDR3, as DNA: TGTGCCTGGAGTCCCCAGGGTCAGCCCCAGCATTTT. Protein sequence: CAWSPQGQPQHF.

The chain uses TRBV6-8 and TRBJ2-7; D possibly uses TRBD1 or TRBD2 (6 bases each). There are 14 residues in the CDR3. The V gene lost 0 bases and the J gene lost 7 bases, with 13 bases spanning the gap. Germline lookup yields CDR1 MNHGY and CDR2 SAAAGT. The CDR3 loop is CASSYSLGAGEQYF. For the CDR3, the DNA is TGTGCCAGCAGTTACTCTCTGGGGGCGGGAGAGCAGTACTTC.

The V call is TRBV5-1, the J call TRBJ2-1; TRBD2 aligns across 8 bases. This CDR3 spans 16 amino acids. The V segment lost 2 bases and the J segment 3 bases; nucleotides outside the gene matches: 7. Per germline, CDR1 SGHRS and CDR2 YFSETQ. The CDR3 spells CASSFIAGSDYNEQFF. The CDR3 DNA follows: TGCGCCAGCAGCTTTATAGCGGGATCCGACTACAATGAGCAGTTCTTC.

This clone came up once. The chain links TRBV7-7 to TRBJ2-7; D is uncertain. Germline CDR1 is SSHAT and CDR2 is FNYEAQ (reference sequence). The CDR3 spans 15 residues. Trimming stripped 1 base from V and 6 bases from J, with 16 bases between. The CDR3 reads CASSLESPIATEQYF. As DNA, the CDR3 is TGTGCCAGCAGCTTAGAAAGCCCCATCGCTACCGAGCAGTACTTC.

This chain connects TRBV11-3 to TRBJ1-3; 11 bases are a match to TRBD1. V gave up 7 bases and J gave up 0 bases; unmatched junction bases: 8. This CDR3 comprises 17 residues. Germline V gene data show CDR1 as SGHNT and CDR2 as YENEEA. The CDR3 bases are TGTGCCAGCACCGGACAGGGGGCGTTTATCTCTGGAAACACCATATATTTT. Protein: CASTGQGAFISGNTIYF.

J is TRBJ1-1 and V is TRBV6-8; D uncertain. V shed 2 bases and J shed 7 bases, with 11 bases lying between them. This CDR3 contains 13 residues. The germline V gene encodes CDR1 MNHGY and CDR2 SAAAGT. The CDR3 DNA is TGTGCCAGCAGTTACGTGAGTAATAGTGAAGCTTTCTTT. Translation gives CASSYVSNSEAFF.

The chain has TRBV19 and TRBJ1-1; D gene ambiguous. CDR3 length: 13 residues. Germline CDR1 is LNHDA and CDR2 is SQIVND (reference sequence). The V end lost 5 bases, the J end lost 6 bases, and 13 bases lay between the germline ends. The CDR3 DNA is TGTGCCAGTAGTTCTAGGTACAGAGCTGAAGCTTTCTTT. This gives the protein CASSSRYRAEAFF.

This chain uses TRBV1 with TRBJ2-7; the table's D call TRBD2 went unverified against the DNA. TRBV1 is a listed pseudogene. The CDR3 contains 17 residues. The CDR3: CASSQDWSETYSYEQYV. DNA of the CDR3: TGCGCCAGCAGCCAAGACTGGTCGGAGACGTACTCCTACGAGCAGTACGTC.

The chain combines TRBV9 with TRBJ2-5; 7 bases fit TRBD1. This CDR3 is 14 amino acids long. V lost 5 bases and J lost 1; bases outside the gene matches: 5. Germline V gene data show CDR1 as SGDLS and CDR2 as YYNGEE. The CDR3 sequence: CASSLQGVQETQYF. The CDR3 DNA sequence: TGTGCCAGCAGTTTGCAGGGGGTCCAAGAGACCCAGTACTTC. Drawing the rest from reference TRBV9 and TRBJ2-5, the complete variable domain is DSGVTQTPKHLITATGQRVTLRCSPRSGDLSVYWYQQSLDQGLQFLIQYYNGEERAKGNILERFSAQQFPDLHSELNLSSLELGDSALYFCASSLQGVQETQYFGPGTRLLVL.